The rows below give T cell receptor beta chains drawn from one sample of a study of T cells in narcolepsy. Some clones are missing from TCRdb's copy, which holds only in-frame ones; the method was immunoSEQ multiplex PCR. The sample shows about 25,000 clones, roughly 83% of them seen only once. Input material: CD45RA- memory CD4+ T cells from PBMCs. These receptors were collected from a human donor with narcolepsy. The CDR3 runs from the conserved cysteine through the conserved F or W. A D gene is named only where the DNA matches it firmly. Not all rows give a size; the values are once, few, many and, for expanded clones, a class.

>TRBV28|-|-|TRBJ2-3
TGTGCCACGCTCGGGGGAAGTGATACGCAGTATTTT
CATLGGSDTQYF
>TRBV19|-|-|TRBJ2-7
TGTGCCAGTAGTCCACACCGGGACTTTCCCGAGCAGTACTTC
CASSPHRDFPEQYF
>TRBV7-9|-|-|TRBJ2-3
TGTGCCAGCAGTCCCCCATTCAGGGAATCCACAGATACGCAGTATTTT
CASSPPFRESTDTQYF
>TRBV11-3|-|TRBD1|TRBJ2-3
TGTGCCAGCAGCTTATCACAGGGGGCGGCAGATACGCAGTATTTT
CASSLSQGAADTQYF
>TRBV19|-|TRBD1|TRBJ2-1
TGTGCCAGTAGTAACTCCGGGACAGGGGAATACAATGAGCAGTTCTTC
CASSNSGTGEYNEQFF
>TRBV28|-|-|TRBJ1-5
TGTGCCAGCAGTTCCGCAGGCACCTCCAATCAGCCCCAGCATTTT
CASSSAGTSNQPQHF
>TRBV27|-|-|TRBJ1-5
TGTGCCAGCAAAACAGGAGGGGTGCCCCAGCATTTT
CASKTGGVPQHF
>TRBV6-6|once|-|TRBJ1-1
TGTGCCAGCAGGCATGGCACTGAAGCTTTCTTT
CASRHGTEAFF
>TRBV29-1|-|-|TRBJ1-2
TGCAGCGTGGGGGTCCGGGACCCTGAGAAACGCTACACCTTC
CSVGVRDPEKRYTF
>TRBV7-7|-|-|TRBJ2-1
TGTGCCAGCAGCCCAATCCCCCGGGGTTACAATGAGCAGTTCTTC
CASSPIPRGYNEQFF
>TRBV6-1|-|TRBD2|TRBJ2-3
TGTGCCAGCAGGGGGACTAGCGGGAGTTCAGATACGCAGTATTTT
CASRGTSGSSDTQYF
>TRBV30|once|-|TRBJ2-5
TGTGCCTGGAGTACAGGGTTGGGGGAGACCCAGTACTTC
CAWSTGLGETQYF
>TRBV6-6|-|-|TRBJ2-5
TGTGCCAGCAGCCTCGGGGGAAGTCAAGAGACCCAGTACTTC
CASSLGGSQETQYF
>TRBV19|-|-|TRBJ2-5
TGTGCCAGTACGGGGTCGACACCCCTGGGGACCCAGTACTTC
CASTGSTPLGTQYF
>TRBV13|-|-|TRBJ1-4
TGTGCCAGCAGCTTAGGATTAGGGTCGGGTGAAAAACTGTTTTTT
CASSLGLGSGEKLFF
>TRBV6-1|-|-|TRBJ2-7
TGTGCCAGCAGTGAAGACTCACCCCCTTACGAGCAGTACTTC
CASSEDSPPYEQYF
>TRBV6-5|-|TRBD1|TRBJ1-5
TGTGCCAGCAGTAGGGGACAGGGTATCGGTCAGCCCCAGCATTTT
CASSRGQGIGQPQHF
>TRBV5-6|-|-|TRBJ2-1
TGTGCCAGCAGCTTGGTGTCCAGTAATGAGCAGTTCTTC
CASSLVSSNEQFF
>TRBV10-3|few|-|TRBJ1-1
TGTGCCATCAGTGAGTCGGTAGGGGTTACTGAAGCTTTCTTT
CAISESVGVTEAFF
>TRBV19|-|-|TRBJ1-5
TGTGCCAGTAACACGCTAGGCGCAAATCAGCCCCAGCATTTT
CASNTLGANQPQHF
>TRBV14|-|TRBD2|TRBJ2-1
TGTGCCAGCAGCCCCCGGCTTGGGGGGGAGTTCTTC
CASSPRLGGEFF
>TRBV5-1|-|-|TRBJ2-3
TGCGCCAGCAGCTTGGAGCCAGATTTAAGCACAGATACGCAGTATTTT
CASSLEPDLSTDTQYF
>TRBV7-2|-|-|TRBJ2-4
TGTGCCAGCAGCACAATCTTAGGGACCAAAAACATTCAGTACTTC
CASSTILGTKNIQYF
>TRBV7-2|-|-|TRBJ1-5
TGTGCCAGCAGCTTAGACCCCGGAGGCAATCAGCCCCAGCATTTT
CASSLDPGGNQPQHF
>TRBV5-1|-|TRBD1|TRBJ1-1
TGCGCCAGCAGCTCCGAGCTCCAGGGGGGCACTGAAGCTTTCTTT
CASSSELQGGTEAFF
>TRBV6-1|-|TRBD1|TRBJ1-5
TGTGCCAGCAGTTCGGGACAGAAAAATCAGCCCCAGCATTTT
CASSSGQKNQPQHF
>TRBV15|-|TRBD2|TRBJ2-1
TGTGCCACCAGCAGTAGGAGACAGGGGGGGTCTGGAAAACTAGCGGGAGTAATTAATGAGCAGTTCTTC
CATSSRRQGGSGKLAGVINEQFF
>TRBV27|-|-|TRBJ1-1
TGTGCCAGCAGTCCTTTCGGACTCTCTGAGAGAAACACTGAAGCTTTCTTT
CASSPFGLSERNTEAFF
>TRBV27|-|-|TRBJ2-7
TGTGCCAGCAGTCCCTCCACCTCAGGGCGCCGCTTCTCCTACGAGCAGTACTTC
CASSPSTSGRRFSYEQYF
>TRBV5-1|-|-|TRBJ2-5
TGCGCCAGCAGCTTGGACAGACCACAAGAGACCCAGTACTTC
CASSLDRPQETQYF
>TRBV5-5|-|-|TRBJ2-7
TGTGCCAGCAGCGGACACGCGAGCTCCTACGAGCAGTACTTC
CASSGHASSYEQYF
>TRBV7-2|-|-|TRBJ1-5
TGTGCCAGCAGCAAACAGGCGGGTAGCAATCAGCCCCAGCATTTT
CASSKQAGSNQPQHF
>TRBV5-1|-|-|TRBJ1-1
TGCGCCAGCAGACCCGATGGACAGAGGAACACTGAAGCTTTCTTT
CASRPDGQRNTEAFF
>TRBV6-5|-|-|TRBJ2-5
TGTGCCAGCAGTTACTCCAGGGGCCAAGAGACCCAGTACTTC
CASSYSRGQETQYF
>TRBV25-1|-|-|TRBJ2-3
TGTGCCAGCAGCCGAAGAGCCAGCGGATTCACAGATACGCAGTATTTT
CASSRRASGFTDTQYF
>TRBV18|-|-|TRBJ1-4
TGTGCCAGCTCAATGGCATTAGCAACTAATGAAAAACTGTTTTTT
CASSMALATNEKLFF
>TRBV5-4|-|TRBD2|TRBJ2-3
TGTGCCAGCAGCTCGCCTACTAGCGGGAGGATCGTAGATACGCAGTATTTT
CASSSPTSGRIVDTQYF
>TRBV25-1|-|-|TRBJ1-1
TGTGCCAGCAGTCCCCGAGGGTCCACTGAAGCTTTCTTT
CASSPRGSTEAFF
>TRBV5-4|-|TRBD1|TRBJ2-5
TGTGCCAGCAGCCTCCGGACAGGGGAAGAGACCCAGTACTTC
CASSLRTGEETQYF
>TRBV15|-|-|TRBJ1-5
TGTGCCACCAGCAGAGATTTGGTGGGACCCCAGCATTTT
CATSRDLVGPQHF
>TRBV7-6|-|TRBD2|TRBJ2-2
TGTGCCAGCGGCGGGACTAGCGGGGGCGGGGAGCTGTTTTTT
CASGGTSGGGELFF
>TRBV25-1|-|-|TRBJ2-1
TGTGCCACCCAGGGGGGCCTGGGTGAGCAGTTCTTC
CATQGGLGEQFF
>TRBV7-2|-|-|TRBJ2-7
TGTGCCAGCAGCCCTCAACCGGGGATCTACGAGCAGTACTTC
CASSPQPGIYEQYF
>TRBV5-5|-|-|TRBJ2-1
TGTGCCAGCAGCTTGGAATCCTACAATGAGCAGTTCTTC
CASSLESYNEQFF
>TRBV28|-|-|TRBJ1-3
TGTGCCAGCAGTGTAGGGGGGACGGCTGGAAACACCATATATTTT
CASSVGGTAGNTIYF
>TRBV10-2|-|-|TRBJ1-4
TGCGCCAGCATGACTTCCCCCAGGGTCGGTAATGAAAAACTGTTTTTT
CASMTSPRVGNEKLFF
>TRBV2|-|-|TRBJ2-1
TGTGCCAGCAACACAGGATACTACAATGAGCAGTTCTTC
CASNTGYYNEQFF